This entry lists 21 T cell receptor beta chains sequenced from one sample in a study of blood T cell repertoires in COVID-19. The protocol was immunoSEQ multiplex PCR, while the TCRdb copy is restricted to in-frame clones and leaves out a portion. The sample has around 94,000 clones, approximately 86% seen once. The source material was peripheral blood. The receptors stem from a man at least 80 years old with acute or convalescent COVID-19.

V is TRBV28 and J is TRBJ2-2; the match to TRBD2 covers 7 bases. The CDR3 totals 17 residues. The J segment lost 4 bases and the V segment lost 4 bases, leaving 12 bases of the junction unmatched. Germline V CDR1 and CDR2: MDHEN, SYDVKM. The CDR3 region has the DNA TGTGCCAGCAGTTCGCCATCCCTAGCGGTGAGCACCGGGGAGCTGTTTTTT. Its protein product is CASSSPSLAVSTGELFF.

V is TRBV19 and J is TRBJ1-6, with D unclear. Trimming cost V 3 bases and J 5 bases, with 11 bases left between them. The CDR3 is 15 amino acids. The germline V gene encodes CDR1 LNHDA and CDR2 SQIVND (reference sequence). CDR3 sequence (DNA): TGTGCCAGTAGTATTCAGCCGGAGAATAATTCACCCCTCCACTTT. Amino acid sequence: CASSIQPENNSPLHF.

The chain links TRBV4-3 to TRBJ2-4, with 9 bases fitting TRBD2. The germline gives CDR1 LGHNA, CDR2 YSLEER. Unmatched junction bases numbered 9, after V lost 4 bases and J lost 2 bases. CDR3 length: 17 residues. CDR3 in DNA: TGCGCCAGCAGCCGAAGCGCGGGAGGGGGGTCCAAAAACATTCAGTACTTC. This codes for CASSRSAGGGSKNIQYF.

The chain has TRBV6-1 and TRBJ2-1; D might be TRBD1 (6 bases). The V and J ends lost 0 bases and 2 bases respectively, with 11 bases between them. CDR3 length: 16 residues. The germline V gene encodes CDR1 MNHNS and CDR2 SASEGT. CDR3 DNA sequence: TGTGCCAGCAGTGAAGCGCAGGGGACACCCTACAATGAGCAGTTCTTC. Translated, it gives CASSEAQGTPYNEQFF.

V usage is TRBV7-6 and J usage is TRBJ2-2, with 10 bases matching TRBD1. Trimming cost V 4 bases and J 7 bases; bases outside gene matches: 3. CDR3 length: 14 amino acids. The germline V gene has CDR1 SGHVS and CDR2 FNYEAQ. In nucleotides, the CDR3 is TGTGCCAGCAGCTCTTGGACAGGGGGCGGGGAGCTGTTTTTT. Its protein is CASSSWTGGGELFF.

J is TRBJ1-2 and V is TRBV6-5; D is undetermined. The CDR3 is 14 residues long. Germline assignment: CDR1 MNHEY and CDR2 SVGAGI. Trimming stripped 0 bases from V and 6 bases from J, with 11 bases between. The CDR3 protein is CASSYSKEQNGYTF. Written as DNA, the CDR3 is TGTGCCAGCAGTTACTCGAAGGAGCAGAATGGCTACACCTTC.

The rearrangement links TRBV30 to TRBJ2-3; 13 nucleotides agree with TRBD2. The junction had 3 bases not matched to a gene; V was cut back by 5 bases and J by 4 bases. Looked up from germline, CDR1 is GTSNPN and CDR2 is SVGIG (reference sequence). The CDR3 consists of 14 residues. The CDR3 region is CAWAGLAGPDTQYF. For the CDR3, the DNA is TGTGCCTGGGCGGGACTAGCGGGACCAGATACGCAGTATTTT.

The V call is TRBV27, the J call TRBJ2-3; maybe TRBD2 (5 bases). The CDR3 is made up of 12 amino acids. Between the trimmed V and J ends, which lost 5 bases and 5 bases, there was a span of 8 bases. CDR1 is MNHEY and CDR2 is SMNVEV in the germline V gene (reference sequence). CDR3 region: CASSHRGDTQYF. DNA for the CDR3: TGTGCCAGCAGTCATCGGGGAGATACGCAGTATTTT.

The rearrangement links TRBV6-2 or TRBV6-3 to TRBJ1-5; TRBD1 aligns across 9 bases. The germline V gene encodes CDR1 MNHEY and CDR2 SVGEGT. V dropped 6 bases and J dropped 5; count of bases not matched to a gene: 5. This CDR3 has 14 amino acids. Here the CDR3 reads CASSPTGGHQPQHF. The CDR3 bases are TGTGCCAGCAGCCCCACAGGGGGCCATCAGCCCCAGCATTTT.

V and J are TRBV23-1 and TRBJ2-2; 8 positions agree with TRBD1. TRBV23-1 qualifies as an ORF whose function is uncertain. With 9 bases clipped from V and 5 bases from J, the junction kept 5 bases outside the gene matches. The CDR3 length is 13 residues. The CDR3 DNA sequence: TGCGCCAGGACAGGGGTACTAACCGGGGAGCTGTTTTTT. Protein sequence: CARTGVLTGELFF.

This chain links TRBV2 with TRBJ2-5; 15 nucleotides line up with TRBD2. The J segment lost 4 bases and the V segment lost 4 bases, leaving 4 bases of the junction unmatched. The CDR3 has 16 residues. CDR1 SNHLY and CDR2 FYNNEI come from the germline V gene. CDR3 sequence reads: CASSGTSGRAGETQYF. The CDR3 nucleotides read TGTGCCAGCAGTGGGACTAGCGGGAGGGCGGGAGAGACCCAGTACTTC.

The chain couples TRBV11-2 to TRBJ2-7, with 9 bases fitting TRBD1. Trimming at V came to 6 bases and at J to 1 base, leaving 4 bases not matched to a gene. CDR3 size: 14 residues. Germline CDR1 SGHAT, CDR2 FQNNGV. CDR3: CASRGTGRSYEQYF. The CDR3 DNA reads as TGTGCCAGCAGGGGGACAGGGCGTTCCTACGAGCAGTACTTC.

The CDR3 spells CASSLRSQETQYF. The CDR3 DNA sequence: TGTGCCAGCAGCTTAAGGAGCCAAGAGACCCAGTACTTC. This chain joins TRBV5-4 and TRBJ2-5; D unresolved. V was shortened by 2 bases and J by 1 base, with 6 bases between the two germline ends. The CDR3 covers 13 residues. From germline, CDR1 is SGHNT and CDR2 YYREEE (reference sequence).

A few counts support this clone. V is TRBV9 and J is TRBJ2-1; 7 bases align to TRBD2. Germline assignment: CDR1 SGDLS and CDR2 YYNGEE. The CDR3 has 17 amino acids. With V trimmed by 0 bases and J by 0 bases, 6 bases remained unmatched. CDR3: CASSVGMGGNSYNEQFF. The CDR3 coding sequence is TGTGCCAGCAGCGTAGGGATGGGGGGGAACTCCTACAATGAGCAGTTCTTC.

This clone has just one count. This rearrangement joins TRBV9 to TRBJ1-2, with a tentative D call TRBD1 (6 bases). CDR3 length: 14 residues. Between the trimmed V and J ends, which lost 2 bases and 5 bases, there was a span of 13 bases. CDR1 is SGDLS and CDR2 is YYNGEE in the germline V gene. The CDR3 here is CASSVDRNRYGYTF. The CDR3 DNA reads as TGTGCCAGCAGCGTGGACAGAAATAGGTATGGCTACACCTTC.

This chain's CDR3 is CAITARGDQPQHF. The CDR3 DNA is TGTGCCATCACGGCCAGGGGGGATCAGCCCCAGCATTTT. The chain joins TRBV10-3 to TRBJ1-5; 7 bases are a match to TRBD1. Germline V gene lookup returns CDR1 ENHRY and CDR2 SYGVKD. The CDR3 is 13 amino acids. Losses at the gene ends were 7 bases for V and 5 bases for J; bases not matched to a gene: 5.

This clone was found once. The chain carries TRBV19 and TRBJ2-4, with a possible D match to TRBD2 (5 bases). The CDR3 runs to 15 residues. The germline CDR1 and CDR2 sequences are LNHDA and SQIVND (reference sequence). Trimming removed 4 bases from V and 0 bases from J, with 10 bases in between. This chain's CDR3 is CASSTGSGAKNIQYF. DNA of the CDR3: TGTGCCAGTAGTACGGGGAGTGGAGCCAAAAACATTCAGTACTTC. The full variable domain, its missing parts supplied by reference TRBV19 and TRBJ2-4, is DGGITQSPKYLFRKEGQNVTLSCEQNLNHDAMYWYRQDPGQGLRLIYYSQIVNDFQKGDIAEGYSVSREKKESFPLTVTSAQKNPTAFYLCASSTGSGAKNIQYFGAGTRLSVL.

This rearrangement joins TRBV28 to TRBJ2-1, with 9 bases that match TRBD1. CDR3 length: 14 residues. Germline trimming cut 5 bases from V and 12 bases from J; bases unmatched to any gene: 11. Germline lookup yields CDR1 MDHEN and CDR2 SYDVKM. CDR3 nucleotide sequence: TGTGCCAGCAGTACACTAGACAGGGGGGAAGTGCAGTTCTTC. Translation: CASSTLDRGEVQFF.

The rearrangement joins TRBV7-8 to TRBJ2-3, with TRBD2 matching 9 bases. The CDR3 is 17 amino acids. CDR1 and CDR2 from the germline V gene are SGHVS and FQNEAQ. V shed 1 base and J 3 bases; nucleotides not matched to a gene: 8. The chain's CDR3 is CASSLVSAGGWTDTQYF. The CDR3 bases are TGTGCCAGCAGCTTAGTCTCGGCGGGAGGGTGGACAGATACGCAGTATTTT.

The chain is built from TRBV7-2 and TRBJ2-7, with D hard to call. The germline V gene has CDR1 SGHTA and CDR2 FQGNSA. V lost 2 bases and J lost 1, with 6 bases in between. The CDR3 length is 13 residues. In nucleotides, the CDR3 is TGTGCCAGCAGCTTAATGCAGTCCTACGAGCAGTACTTC. Protein: CASSLMQSYEQYF. Supplemented by reference TRBV7-2 and TRBJ2-7, the full variable domain reads GAGVSQSPSNKVTEKGKDVELRCDPISGHTALYWYRQSLGQGLEFLIYFQGNSAPDKSGLPSDRFSAERTGGSVSTLTIQRTQQEDSAVYLCASSLMQSYEQYFGPGTRLTVT.

This chain links TRBV7-2 with TRBJ2-7, with TRBD2 matching over 7 bases. Germline loops: CDR1 SGHTA, CDR2 FQGNSA. Germline trimming cut 6 bases from V and 6 bases from J; bases unmatched to any gene: 14. CDR3 length: 15 residues. Here the CDR3 DNA reads TGTGCCAGCAGTTTATTCAGCGGGACCGGAGGCGAGCAGTACTTC. Protein sequence: CASSLFSGTGGEQYF.